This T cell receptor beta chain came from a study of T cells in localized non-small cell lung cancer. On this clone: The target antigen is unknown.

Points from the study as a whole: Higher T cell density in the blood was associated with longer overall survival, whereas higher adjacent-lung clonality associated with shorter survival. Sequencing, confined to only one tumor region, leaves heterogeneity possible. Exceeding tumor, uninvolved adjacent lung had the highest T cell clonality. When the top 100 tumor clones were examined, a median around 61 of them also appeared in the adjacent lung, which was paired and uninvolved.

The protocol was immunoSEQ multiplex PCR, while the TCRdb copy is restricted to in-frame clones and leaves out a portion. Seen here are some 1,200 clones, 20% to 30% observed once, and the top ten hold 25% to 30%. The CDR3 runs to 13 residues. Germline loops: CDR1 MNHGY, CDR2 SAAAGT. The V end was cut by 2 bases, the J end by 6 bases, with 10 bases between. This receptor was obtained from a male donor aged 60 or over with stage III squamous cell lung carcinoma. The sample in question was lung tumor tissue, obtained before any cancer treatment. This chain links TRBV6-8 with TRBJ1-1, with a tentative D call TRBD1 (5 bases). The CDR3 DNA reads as TGTGCCAGCAGTTACCTGGGGGACGCTGAAGCTTTCTTT. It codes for CASSYLGDAEAFF.